Below are 32 T cell receptor beta chains sequenced from a single sample in a study of blood T cell repertoires in COVID-19. The method was immunoSEQ multiplex PCR; TCRdb's version includes in-frame clones alone and lacks a portion of them. The sample includes more than 85,000 clones, approximately 82% of them seen just once. Material for sequencing was peripheral blood. These receptors were obtained from a woman older than 75 with active or convalescent COVID-19.

The rearrangement links TRBV5-5 to TRBJ2-7, with TRBD1 identical over 9 bases. J was trimmed by 3 bases and V by 10 bases; bases with no gene match: 17. Germline V gene data show CDR1 as SGHKS and CDR2 as YYEKEE (reference sequence). The CDR3 spans 16 residues. DNA of the CDR3: TGTGCCGGCCCCCCGGGACAGGGTAAATGGGGCTACGAGCAGTACTTC. Protein: CAGPPGQGKWGYEQYF.

The V gene is TRBV18, the J gene TRBJ2-1; 12 bases are shared with TRBD1. Per the germline V gene, CDR1 is KGHSH and CDR2 is LQKENI. V gave up 2 bases and J gave up 10 bases; unmatched junction bases: 6. This CDR3 contains 15 residues. The CDR3 sequence is CASSPAGTGGWEQFF. The CDR3 DNA reads as TGTGCCAGCTCACCAGCCGGGACAGGGGGCTGGGAGCAGTTCTTC. The whole variable domain, remainder taken from reference TRBV18 and TRBJ2-1, is NAGVMQNPRHLVRRRGQEARLRCSPMKGHSHVYWYRQLPEEGLKFMVYLQKENIIDESGMPKERFSAEFPKEGPSILRIQQVVRGDSAAYFCASSPAGTGGWEQFFGPGTRLTVL.

This chain connects TRBV24-1 to TRBJ2-5, with 10 nucleotides matching TRBD2. V was pared by 4 bases and J by 4 bases, with 8 bases of the junction left unmatched. The CDR3 sequence is 16 residues long. Looked up from germline, CDR1 is KGHDR and CDR2 is SFDVKD. CDR3 amino acids: CATSDRLAGVGETQYF. The CDR3 DNA reads as TGTGCCACCAGTGACCGGCTAGCGGGAGTAGGAGAGACCCAGTACTTC.

The chain couples TRBV5-1 to TRBJ2-7; maybe TRBD1 (5 bases). Between the trimmed V and J ends, which lost 4 bases and 2 bases, there was a span of 16 bases. Germline V gene sequence: CDR1 SGHRS, CDR2 YFSETQ. This CDR3 has 15 residues. The CDR3 spells CASSPGRVRAYEQYF. CDR3 in DNA: TGCGCCAGCAGCCCCGGCCGGGTCAGGGCCTACGAGCAGTACTTC.

The chain has TRBV2 and TRBJ2-3; TRBD2 matches 11 bases. CDR3 length: 12 amino acids. Per the germline V gene, CDR1 is SNHLY and CDR2 is FYNNEI. J gave up 10 bases and V 10 bases, and 7 bases lay outside the gene matches. Here the CDR3 reads CATRLAGGAQYF. The CDR3 bases are TGTGCCACTCGCTTAGCGGGAGGGGCGCAGTATTTT.

The genes are TRBV5-1 and TRBJ1-5; tentatively, D is TRBD1 (5 bases). Germline CDR1 SGHRS, CDR2 YFSETQ. This CDR3 comprises 15 residues. The V gene lost 0 bases and the J gene lost 2 bases, with 9 bases spanning the gap. The CDR3: CASSLGAGRNQPQHF. In DNA, the CDR3 is TGCGCCAGCAGCTTGGGCGCAGGGCGCAATCAGCCCCAGCATTTT.

The CDR3 loop reads CASSLDGLAGVGEQYF. CDR3 sequence (DNA): TGTGCCAGCAGTTTAGACGGACTAGCGGGAGTGGGGGAGCAGTACTTC. The chain combines TRBV28 with TRBJ2-7; 13 nucleotides agree with TRBD2. Trimming took 2 bases from V and 7 from J; bases not matched to a gene: 8. In germline, CDR1 is MDHEN, CDR2 SYDVKM. This CDR3 is 16 amino acids long.

This chain joins TRBV27 and TRBJ2-3, with TRBD2 matching 9 bases. CDR1 and CDR2 from the germline V gene are MNHEY and SMNVEV (reference sequence). The CDR3 length is 17 residues. V was pared by 6 bases and J by 1 base, with 11 bases of the junction left unmatched. CDR3: CASSSGGGGRGTDTQYF. CDR3 nucleotides: TGTGCCAGCAGCTCTGGAGGTGGCGGGAGGGGCACAGATACGCAGTATTTT.

V usage is TRBV28 and J usage is TRBJ1-2, with 10 bases identical to TRBD1. V shed 4 bases and J 5 bases; nucleotides not matched to a gene: 10. Germline lookup yields CDR1 MDHEN and CDR2 SYDVKM. The CDR3 length is 16 residues. This CDR3 reads CASSSIRDRGQYGYTF. The CDR3 coding sequence is TGTGCCAGCAGTTCCATCCGGGACAGGGGTCAGTATGGCTACACCTTC.

V usage is TRBV11-1 and J usage is TRBJ2-1; weak D call: TRBD2 (6 bases). The CDR3 runs 13 residues. The ends were cut back, 2 bases at V and 8 bases at J, with 10 bases in the middle. Germline V CDR1 and CDR2: SGHAT, FQDESV (reference sequence). For the CDR3, the DNA is TGTGCCAGCAGCTTAACGTGGGAGGATGAGCAGTTCTTC. This translates into CASSLTWEDEQFF.

The CDR3 loop reads CASSASAGESTGELFF. CDR3 DNA sequence: TGTGCCAGCAGCGCTTCAGCGGGAGAGAGCACCGGGGAGCTGTTTTTT. This chain connects TRBV7-3 to TRBJ2-2; 8 bases match TRBD2. V lost 5 bases, J lost 4 bases, and 9 bases stayed unmatched. The CDR3 runs to 16 residues. Looked up from germline, CDR1 is SGHTA and CDR2 is FQGTGA. The variable domain in full, with the rest retrieved from reference TRBV7-3 and TRBJ2-2, is GAGVSQTPSNKVTEKGKYVELRCDPISGHTALYWYRQSLGQGPEFLIYFQGTGAADDSGLPNDRFFAVRPEGSVSTLKIQRTERGDSAVYLCASSASAGESTGELFFGEGSRLTVL.

This clone was observed once. The chain employs TRBV6-6 and TRBJ1-3; 7 bases map to TRBD1. Unmatched junction bases numbered 8, after V lost 5 bases and J lost 4 bases. Looked up from germline, CDR1 is MNHNY and CDR2 is SVGAGI (reference sequence). The CDR3 runs to 15 residues. This chain's CDR3 is CASSNRGVVGNTIYF. The CDR3 DNA is TGTGCCAGCAGTAACAGGGGAGTTGTGGGAAACACCATATATTTT.

The chain links TRBV18 to TRBJ1-1; tentatively, D is TRBD1 (5 bases). V lost 1 base and J lost 5, with 11 bases in between. The CDR3 contains 14 residues. The germline V gene encodes CDR1 KGHSH and CDR2 LQKENI. CDR3 region: CASSPRQGGTEAFF. CDR3 bases: TGTGCCAGCTCACCACGGCAGGGCGGAACTGAAGCTTTCTTT.

The V and J genes are TRBV5-1 and TRBJ1-2; 11 nucleotides line up with TRBD1. Trimming removed 2 bases from V and 8 bases from J; junction bases left unmatched: 8. Germline values: CDR1 SGHRS, CDR2 YFSETQ. The CDR3 is 15 residues long. CDR3 residues: CASSLPGQGAWGYTF. CDR3 sequence (DNA): TGCGCCAGCAGCTTACCCGGACAGGGGGCTTGGGGCTACACCTTC.

The chain combines TRBV5-1 with TRBJ2-7, with TRBD2 as a possible D gene (6 bases). Trimming removed 7 bases from V and 5 bases from J, with 13 bases in between. The CDR3 spans 12 residues. CDR1 and CDR2 (germline): SGHRS, YFSETQ. CDR3 residues: CASWSGGNEQYF. The DNA of the CDR3 is TGCGCCAGCTGGAGCGGAGGGAACGAGCAGTACTTC.

This clone has ten or more counts. This sequence joins TRBV7-8 and TRBJ2-7, with a possible D match to TRBD2 (6 bases). The CDR3 is made up of 14 amino acids. Trimming cost V 5 bases and J 4 bases, with 15 bases left between them. Germline CDR1 and CDR2: SGHVS and FQNEAQ. The CDR3, as DNA: TGTGCCAGCAGCCCCCGGGAGACGCGGTACGAGCAGTACTTC. Its protein is CASSPRETRYEQYF.

This clone was seen a few times. This chain connects TRBV29-1 to TRBJ2-2, with TRBD1 matching 10 bases. With 6 bases clipped from V and 3 bases from J, the junction kept 7 bases outside the gene matches. Germline V CDR1 and CDR2: SQVTM, ANQGSEA. This CDR3 has 15 amino acids. The CDR3 loop reads CSVPSGQGYTGELFF. In DNA, the CDR3 is TGCAGCGTCCCCTCGGGACAGGGGTACACCGGGGAGCTGTTTTTT.

The chain uses TRBV5-5 and TRBJ2-5, with a weak D call TRBD1 (6 bases). The CDR3 is made up of 15 amino acids. Germline assignment: CDR1 SGHKS and CDR2 YYEKEE (reference sequence). V lost 0 bases to trimming and J lost 2 bases, with 11 bases between them. The CDR3 DNA follows: TGTGCCAGCAGCTTGGCAACAGGGATTCAAGAGACCCAGTACTTC. This gives the protein CASSLATGIQETQYF.

This chain joins TRBV4-1 and TRBJ1-2; 8 bases are a match to TRBD1. The J segment lost 7 bases and the V segment lost 8 bases, leaving 6 bases of the junction unmatched. The CDR3 runs to 12 residues. Germline V gene data show CDR1 as MGHRA and CDR2 as YSYEKL. The DNA for the CDR3 is TGCGCCAGCGAGGACAGGGAGGTTGGCTACACCTTC. Translating it yields CASEDREVGYTF.

V gene TRBV4-1 combines with J gene TRBJ2-4, with 7 bases lining up with TRBD1. V dropped 2 bases and J dropped 3; count of bases not matched to a gene: 7. The CDR3 is 16 residues long. Germline CDR1 is MGHRA and CDR2 is YSYEKL. The CDR3 is CASSQLPTGSKNIQYF. DNA for the CDR3: TGCGCCAGCAGCCAACTTCCGACAGGGAGCAAAAACATTCAGTACTTC.

This chain connects TRBV19 to TRBJ2-2, with D perhaps matching TRBD2 (7 bases). The V gene's germline CDR1 is LNHDA and CDR2 SQIVND (reference sequence). This CDR3 has 21 amino acids. Trimming took off 6 bases at V and 7 bases at J, with 36 bases between the two ends. DNA for the CDR3: TGTGCCAGTAGCCCCCGGGGGCCTGCGGGGCTAGCGGAGTCAAGGGTCGGGGAGCTGTTTTTT. As protein: CASSPRGPAGLAESRVGELFF.

This sequence joins TRBV19 and TRBJ2-1; tentative D call: TRBD2 (6 bases). Germline-derived CDR1 and CDR2 are LNHDA and SQIVND (reference sequence). The CDR3 has 15 amino acids. V was trimmed by 3 bases and J by 5 bases, leaving 14 bases between them. CDR3 in DNA: TGTGCCAGTAGTATTGTTCAGGGAGGCGACAATGAGCAGTTCTTC. Residues: CASSIVQGGDNEQFF.

This chain uses TRBV12-3 or TRBV12-4 with TRBJ2-7, with 12 bases aligning to TRBD2. The CDR3 runs to 13 residues. Germline trimming cut 5 bases from V and 12 bases from J; bases unmatched to any gene: 8. The CDR3 spells CASSKTSGSPPYF. For the CDR3, the DNA is TGTGCCAGCAGTAAGACTAGCGGGAGCCCCCCGTACTTC.

This chain connects TRBV6-4 to TRBJ1-6, with D tentatively TRBD1 (6 bases). Trimming pared 6 bases from V and 4 bases from J, leaving 10 bases between. The CDR3 is 14 residues long. Germline V CDR1 and CDR2: MRHNA, SNTAGT. The DNA for the CDR3 is TGTGCCAGCAGGATGGACAGTTATAATTCACCCCTCCACTTT. This translates into CASRMDSYNSPLHF.

The CDR3 DNA is TGTGCCAGCAGCACAGACAGGGTCGGCTACACCTTC. This gives the protein CASSTDRVGYTF. The V call is TRBV5-4, the J call TRBJ1-2; 7 nucleotides line up with TRBD1. V lost 4 bases to trimming and J lost 8 bases; unmatched junction nucleotides: 5. This CDR3 is 12 amino acids long. Germline V gives CDR1 SGHNT, CDR2 YYREEE (reference sequence).

V usage is TRBV11-2 and J usage is TRBJ1-2; tentatively, D is TRBD1 (5 bases). V was pared by 5 bases and J by 1 base, with 14 bases between. CDR1 is SGHAT and CDR2 is FQNNGV in the germline V gene. The CDR3 covers 15 residues. The CDR3 DNA sequence: TGTGCCAGCAGCGCCCTACAGGTGAATAACTATGGCTACACCTTC. Translating gives CASSALQVNNYGYTF. Together with reference TRBV11-2 and TRBJ1-2, the CDR3 gives the full variable domain: EAGVAQSPRYKIIEKRQSVAFWCNPISGHATLYWYQQILGQGPKLLIQFQNNGVVDDSQLPKDRFSAERLKGVDSTLKIQPAKLEDSAVYLCASSALQVNNYGYTFGSGTRLTVV.

This clone was picked up one time. The chain couples TRBV21-1 to TRBJ1-2. TRBV21-1 is tagged as a pseudogene. The CDR3 is made up of 15 amino acids. In nucleotides, the CDR3 is TGTGCCAGCAGCAAAGCGCTGAGTACTAACTATGGCTACACCTTC. Amino acid sequence: CASSKALSTNYGYTF.

This sequence joins TRBV11-2 and TRBJ2-1, with D possibly being TRBD2 (5 bases). V dropped 4 bases and J dropped 2 bases, with 15 bases sitting between them. This CDR3 region has 16 residues. CDR1 and CDR2 from the germline V gene are SGHAT and FQNNGV. CDR3 sequence reads: CASSSRRASAYNEQFF. The CDR3 coding sequence is TGTGCCAGCAGCTCGAGGCGGGCTTCTGCCTACAATGAGCAGTTCTTC.

The CDR3 region has the DNA TGTGCCATCAGTGAACCGCGGGAGGGGGGGGAGCAGTTCTTC. Amino acids: CAISEPREGGEQFF. The V call is TRBV10-3, the J call TRBJ2-1; 9 positions match TRBD2. Germline loops: CDR1 ENHRY, CDR2 SYGVKD. This CDR3 has 14 residues. Losses at the gene ends were 3 bases for V and 10 bases for J; bases not matched to a gene: 7.

This chain joins TRBV5-5 and TRBJ2-7; D is possibly TRBD1 (5 bases). Per germline, CDR1 SGHKS and CDR2 YYEKEE (reference sequence). The germline V and J ends were trimmed by 0 bases and 3 bases, with 16 bases remaining between them. The CDR3 extends over 16 amino acids. The DNA of the CDR3 is TGTGCCAGCAGCTTGGCGGCAGGGAATGTAGTCTACGAGCAGTACTTC. Protein: CASSLAAGNVVYEQYF.

The rearrangement joins TRBV12-5 to TRBJ1-3, with D unresolved. There are 15 residues in the CDR3. Trimming left V 1 base short and J 0 bases short, with 7 bases between. In germline, CDR1 is LGHNT, CDR2 FRNRAP. CDR3 nucleotide sequence: TGTGCTAGTGGTTTGGGTCAGAACTCTGGAAACACCATATATTTT. Its protein product is CASGLGQNSGNTIYF.

This clone was seen more than once but under ten times. The J gene is TRBJ2-3, the V gene TRBV18, with a tentative D call TRBD2 (5 bases). The CDR3 totals 15 residues. V shed 3 bases and J shed 0 bases, with 10 bases lying between them. Germline-derived CDR1 and CDR2 are KGHSH and LQKENI. Written as DNA, the CDR3 is TGTGCCAGCTCACCCCGGGATATGAGCACAGATACGCAGTATTTT. This gives the protein CASSPRDMSTDTQYF.